This T cell receptor beta chain originates from a study of T-cell reconstitution after alpha-beta-depleted transplantation in children. This clonotype was seen a few times. The antigen is undetermined. Findings of the study overall: Surviving thymic progenitors and recipient T cells were the source of high TCRbeta diversity at day 60 in some patients.

Unique molecular identifiers featured in how the TCRbeta library was prepared. In TCRdb, the PCR reads were re-called with MiXCR into one record per CDR3 protein. The sample includes approximately 980,000 distinct CDR3 sequences, around 30% of them seen just once. Unmatched junction bases numbered 6, after V lost 6 bases and J lost 0 bases. The CDR3 runs 14 residues. CDR1 is DFQATT, CDR2 SNEGSKA, per germline (reference sequence). V is TRBV20-1 and J is TRBJ2-3; 7 nucleotides line up with TRBD2. The source of this sequence is a boy under two years old who had a stem cell transplant for SCID, so the T cells may come from the graft donor. The sample consisted of PBMCs, mostly from graft donor cells, taken 360 days after TCRalphabeta/CD19-depleted stem cell transplant. In DNA, the CDR3 is TGCAGTGCCTTGTCTAGCGGTAGCACAGATACGCAGTATTTT. Encoded protein: CSALSSGSTDTQYF.